This T cell receptor beta chain was profiled in a study of beta chain features in type 1 diabetes. Study-level information: The study found patients and healthy donors alike in age, gender and cell yields. The samples had about 110,000,000 sorted cells examined in all.

In this sample, this clone turned up a few times. Its antigen remains unknown. The CDR3 contains 16 residues. Study outcomes and limitations: All four CD4+ subsets from Type 1 diabetes patients carried moderately but significantly shorter TCRB CDR3s. Patients with type 1 diabetes showed fewer VDJ junction insertions and more deletions.

Investigators reverse transcribed all isolated RNA, so they sequenced expressed TCRB transcripts. The study sequenced naive, central memory and regulatory T cell samples to an average of about 3.57 million reads. Only in-frame clones appear in the TCRdb table, and some are missing; sequencing was by immunoSEQ multiplex PCR. The sample has about 240,000 clones, more than 11% seen once. The gene calls are TRBV21-1 and TRBJ2-3; TRBD2, the D gene given by the table, was not confirmed from the DNA. TRBV21-1 is described as a pseudogene. Sequencing was done on a sample of naive CD4+ T cells from blood. The receptor's source is a man aged 30-40 years with type 1 diabetes. CDR3 residues: CASSKGDGTSNGTQYF. CDR3 bases: TGTGCCAGCAGCAAAGGGGACGGGACTAGCAACGGTACGCAGTATTTT.